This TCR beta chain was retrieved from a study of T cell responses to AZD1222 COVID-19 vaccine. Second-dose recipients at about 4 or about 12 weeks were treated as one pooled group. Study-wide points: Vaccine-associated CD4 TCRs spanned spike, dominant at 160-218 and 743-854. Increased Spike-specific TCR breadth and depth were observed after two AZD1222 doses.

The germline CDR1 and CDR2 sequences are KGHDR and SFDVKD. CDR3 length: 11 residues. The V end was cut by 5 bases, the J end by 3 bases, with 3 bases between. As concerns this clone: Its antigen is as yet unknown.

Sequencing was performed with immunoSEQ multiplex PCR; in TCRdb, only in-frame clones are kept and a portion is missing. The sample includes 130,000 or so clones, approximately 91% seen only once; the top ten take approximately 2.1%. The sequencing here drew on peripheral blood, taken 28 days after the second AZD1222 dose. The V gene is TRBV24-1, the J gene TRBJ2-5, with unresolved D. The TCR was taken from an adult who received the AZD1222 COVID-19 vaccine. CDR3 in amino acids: CATSVEETQYF. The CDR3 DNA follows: TGTGCCACCAGTGTAGAAGAGACCCAGTACTTC.